This T cell receptor (beta chain) stems from a study of CD8+ T cells in alopecia areata. Both CD4+ and CD8+ T cells were separated by sorting PBMCs. Whole-study findings and limits: Resident alphabeta T cells of normal skin are also sequenced in scalp samples. TCR sharing was clearer in mice than between patients, perhaps partly owing to patient HLA diversity. Alopecia totalis/universalis scalp especially showed more expanded CD8+ clones than normal scalp.

RNA extraction was followed by reverse transcription into cDNA, which acted as the sequencing template. This table comes from immunoSEQ multiplex PCR, and its TCRdb copy is limited to in-frame clones, with some not included. The sample carries about 110,000 clones, around 59% recorded once. Worth noting for this clone: Its antigen is as yet unknown.

The receptor comes from a human donor in good health. Sequencing was carried out using CD8+ T cells sorted from blood.

The CDR3 reads CASSQVPRWDTQYF. DNA of the CDR3: TGTGCCAGCAGCCAAGTGCCGCGCTGGGATACGCAGTATTTT. The chain employs TRBV4-2 and TRBJ2-3; D is undetermined. With 1 base removed from V and 6 bases from J, the gap between germline ends came to 11 bases. The CDR3 totals 14 residues. Germline V CDR1 and CDR2: LGHNA, YNFKEQ.